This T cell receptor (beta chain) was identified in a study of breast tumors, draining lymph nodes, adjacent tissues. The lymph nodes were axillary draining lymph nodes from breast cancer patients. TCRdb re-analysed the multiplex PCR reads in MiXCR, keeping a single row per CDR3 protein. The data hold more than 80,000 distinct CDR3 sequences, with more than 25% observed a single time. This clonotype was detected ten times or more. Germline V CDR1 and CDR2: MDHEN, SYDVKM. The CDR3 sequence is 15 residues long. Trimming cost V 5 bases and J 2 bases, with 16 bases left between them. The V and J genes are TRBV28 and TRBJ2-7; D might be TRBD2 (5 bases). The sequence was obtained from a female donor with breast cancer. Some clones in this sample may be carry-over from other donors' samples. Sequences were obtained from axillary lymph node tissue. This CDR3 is CASSRPSTGTYEQYF. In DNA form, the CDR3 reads TGTGCCAGCAGTCGGCCCTCGACGGGGACCTACGAGCAGTACTTC.